This T cell receptor (beta chain) was found in a study of blood T cell repertoires in COVID-19. Study at large: From the United States, Italy and Spain came samples of acute and convalescent COVID-19. The analysed material was cDNA or gDNA that came from T cells, B-cell-depleted T cells, or PBMCs.

The CDR3 extends over 14 amino acids. Germline trimming cut 7 bases from V and 4 bases from J; bases unmatched to any gene: 6. From germline, CDR1 is MNHEY and CDR2 SVGAGI. Original processing methods: Reference gene primer amplification yielded estimated nucleated cell counts. Assay: immunoSEQ multiplex PCR; the TCRdb copy retains only in-frame clones and omits some. V, J and clone size are those of that table, while D and trimming were read from the DNA. There are 150,000 to 200,000 clones in the sample; around 86% occur only once, and roughly 7.3% lies in the top ten. The sequencing sample was made of peripheral blood. This TCR derives from a woman older than 75 in a cohort sampled during active or convalescent COVID-19. This chain uses TRBV6-5 with TRBJ2-7; TRBD1 aligns across 11 bases. CDR3 amino acids: CASTSRDRGYEQYF. The DNA of the CDR3 is TGTGCCAGCACCAGCCGGGACAGGGGGTACGAGCAGTACTTC.